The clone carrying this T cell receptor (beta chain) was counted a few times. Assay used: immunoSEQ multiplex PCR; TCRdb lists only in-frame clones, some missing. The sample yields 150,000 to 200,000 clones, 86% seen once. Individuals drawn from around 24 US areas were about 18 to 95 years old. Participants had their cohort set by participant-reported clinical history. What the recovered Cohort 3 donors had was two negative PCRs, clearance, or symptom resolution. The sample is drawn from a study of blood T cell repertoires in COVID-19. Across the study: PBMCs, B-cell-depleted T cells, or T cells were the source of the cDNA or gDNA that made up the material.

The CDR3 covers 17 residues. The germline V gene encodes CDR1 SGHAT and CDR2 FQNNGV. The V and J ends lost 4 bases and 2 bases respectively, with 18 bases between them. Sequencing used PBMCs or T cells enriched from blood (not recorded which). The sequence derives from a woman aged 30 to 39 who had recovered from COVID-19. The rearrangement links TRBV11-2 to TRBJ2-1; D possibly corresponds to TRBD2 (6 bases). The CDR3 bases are TGTGCCAGCAGCTCCCCGCCCGGGAGTAACCCCTACAATGAGCAGTTCTTC. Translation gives CASSSPPGSNPYNEQFF.